Detailed here is one T cell receptor beta chain. Its matching antigen is unknown. This specimen comes from a study of cytomegalovirus exposure and HLA in healthy donors. Study-wide results and caveats: According to the study, about 180 TCR beta chains were cytomegalovirus-associated. In vitro experiments confirmed that three CMV-associated chains were specific for CMV antigens.

CDR1 is MNHEY, CDR2 SMNVEV, per germline (reference sequence). V shed 5 bases and J shed 2 bases, with 13 bases lying between them. The CDR3 totals 14 residues. The PCR had 60 Vbeta and 13 Jbeta primers. The assay was immunoSEQ multiplex PCR, and TCRdb's table has in-frame clones only and misses some. The sample records some 130,000 clones, roughly 80% being singletons. The source is a male donor in good health and CMV-seropositive. Sequencing was carried out using PBMCs. The chain joins TRBV27 to TRBJ2-7; the D is unclear. CDR3 in amino acids: CASSTLRRAYEQYF. In DNA form, the CDR3 reads TGTGCCAGCAGTACACTACGCCGGGCCTACGAGCAGTACTTC.